This TCR beta chain was captured in a study of OX40 agonist ivuxolimab in advanced cancers. Across the study: Dose-escalation patients were diagnosed with hepatocellular carcinoma, melanoma, renal cell cancer or head and neck cancer. Study-wide results and caveats: At 0.1 to 3.0 mg/kg, CD4+ and CD8+ blood T cells expanded clonally by week 6.

Patients were ineligible given autoimmune disease history or systemic immunosuppression. Sequencing was performed with immunoSEQ multiplex PCR; in TCRdb, only in-frame clones are kept and a portion is missing. This table has about 51,000 clones, roughly 90% appearing once. Note on this clone: Its specificity is not known.

The CDR3 is 16 amino acids. The germline V gene encodes CDR1 SNHLY and CDR2 FYNNEI. Trimming at V came to 4 bases and at J to 4 bases, leaving 10 bases not matched to a gene. J is TRBJ2-1 and V is TRBV2; 7 bases align to TRBD2. The TCR originated in an adult with an advanced solid tumor such as melanoma, head and neck, liver or kidney cancer. Sequenced here: CD4+ or CD8+ T cells sorted from blood, sampled in a trial of the OX40 agonist ivuxolimab. The CDR3 DNA is TGTGCCAGCAGTGCATCCGGGACTAAAGGGTACAATGAGCAGTTCTTC. It encodes CASSASGTKGYNEQFF.